The T cell receptor beta chain under discussion was sequenced for a study of T cells after posttransplantation cyclophosphamide. This CDR3 is 15 amino acids long. Germline loops: CDR1 KGHSH, CDR2 LQKENI. With V trimmed by 1 base and J by 5 bases, 4 bases remained unmatched. The method was immunoSEQ multiplex PCR; TCRdb's version includes in-frame clones alone and lacks a portion of them. The repertoire includes about 16,000 clones, less than 95% of them detected once, and under 0.3% sits in the top ten. Cells defined as naive were viable CD3+CD4+ or CD3+CD8+ and CCR7+CD45RA+CD45RO-CD95-CD27+CD28+. Whole-study results and caveats: TRB overlap between skin or GI tissue T cells and blood was limited. Recipient CMV seropositivity and CMV reactivation strongly tracked TRB clonality. Donor-recipient repertoire similarity was low at 1-2 months, rising over year one.

About this clone itself: What it binds is not known.

This sequence joins TRBV18 and TRBJ2-7, with TRBD1 identical over 11 bases. The source material was naive CD4+ T cells sorted from blood. This clonotype was sampled from a woman between 45 and 65 years old in good health and a related stem cell transplant donor. The DNA of the CDR3 is TGTGCCAGCTCACCACGGGGACAGGGGGAGGACGAGCAGTACTTC. Translated: CASSPRGQGEDEQYF. Filled out from reference TRBV18 and TRBJ2-7, the complete variable domain reads NAGVMQNPRHLVRRRGQEARLRCSPMKGHSHVYWYRQLPEEGLKFMVYLQKENIIDESGMPKERFSAEFPKEGPSILRIQQVVRGDSAAYFCASSPRGQGEDEQYFGPGTRLTVT.